This T cell receptor (beta chain) was observed in a study of blood T cell repertoires in COVID-19. The data were produced by immunoSEQ multiplex PCR, yet TCRdb's version contains in-frame clones alone and is incomplete. The sample consists of tens of thousands of clones, about 80% of them appearing once. The CDR3 has 14 residues. Germline V gene data show CDR1 as SGHVS and CDR2 as FQNEAQ. V was shortened by 1 base and J by 3 bases, with 9 bases between the two germline ends. The receptor's source is a man older than 75 with acute or convalescent COVID-19. This chain uses TRBV7-8 with TRBJ1-1; unclear D gene. Source material: peripheral blood. The DNA for the CDR3 is TGTGCCAGCAGCTTAGGTAGGAGGGACACTGAAGCTTTCTTT. As protein: CASSLGRRDTEAFF.